Ten or more counts support the clone carrying this TCR beta chain. Its antigen is unidentified. To make TCR beta libraries, researchers used iRepertoire HTBI primers and Arm-PCR of CDR3 regions. TCRdb used MiXCR to reprocess the multiplex PCR reads, holding one entry per CDR3 protein. Here the sample spans approximately 360,000 distinct CDR3 sequences, less than 30% being singletons. The entry originates in a study of regulatory T cells in long-lasting Graves disease. Findings and caveats of the study: Among the persistent patients, fewer than 3,500 public clonotypes were shared, more than the 966 shared among new patients. Repertoires from persistent disease leaned toward TRBV28, TRBJ1-2 and TRBJ2-5.

The V and J ends lost 5 bases and 4 bases respectively, with 15 bases between them. From germline, CDR1 is SGHTA and CDR2 FQGNSA. CDR3 length: 15 residues. Indicated time point: persistent/refractory GD, antithyroid drugs over 5 years with positive TRAb. The TCR library was made from RNA that had been extracted from PBMCs in TRIzol. The sequence was collected from a woman in her forties with Graves disease. The chain combines TRBV7-2 with TRBJ2-1; D is perhaps TRBD2 (6 bases). Sequenced here: peripheral blood mononuclear cells (PBMCs), sampled when the disease was refractory, from a patient treated with antithyroid drugs. The CDR3 DNA reads TGTGCCAGCAGCCAAGATCTAGCGACTTACAATGAGCAGTTCTTC. This gives the protein CASSQDLATYNEQFF. Looking up the rest from reference TRBV7-2 and TRBJ2-1 gives the full variable domain: GAGVSQSPSNKVTEKGKDVELRCDPISGHTALYWYRQSLGQGLEFLIYFQGNSAPDKSGLPSDRFSAERTGGSVSTLTIQRTQQEDSAVYLCASSQDLATYNEQFFGPGTRLTVL.